Below, 10 T cell receptor beta chains from the same sample are listed, as sequenced in a study of cytomegalovirus exposure and HLA in healthy donors (dated by TCRdb to about 2017). Library construction relied on the immunoSEQ multiplex PCR assay. For the multiplex PCR, a mixture combining 60 forward primers for TCR Vbeta segments and 13 reverse primers for TCR Jbeta segments was used. TCRdb carries this immuneACCESS record with in-frame sequences only. Its versions omit some clonotypes, under half of them owing to an unresolved V gene in the studies checked, with the rest unexplained. The sample records approximately 77,000 clones, about 73% of which are singletons. The biggest ten clones account for approximately 4.5% of the sample. Source material: PBMCs. The receptors derive from a man aged 35 to 55 in good health and CMV-seronegative.

The chain links TRBV30 to TRBJ1-1; D might be TRBD1 (6 bases). From germline, CDR1 is GTSNPN and CDR2 SVGIG (reference sequence). V was cut by 0 bases and J by 2 bases, with 16 bases left in between. The CDR3 is made up of 16 amino acids. CDR3 loop: CAWSVTNTGFNTEAFF. In nucleotides, the CDR3 is TGTGCCTGGAGTGTAACGAATACAGGGTTCAACACTGAAGCTTTCTTT.

This clone showed up just a few times. As DNA, the CDR3 is TGTGCCAGCAGCTTAAGAGGGTCGGGCATGAACACTGAAGCTTTCTTT. It is translated as CASSLRGSGMNTEAFF. The V and J genes are TRBV13 and TRBJ1-1; D is unclear. The ends were cut back, 2 bases at V and 0 bases at J, with 13 bases in the middle. The germline V gene has CDR1 PRHDT and CDR2 FYEKMQ (reference sequence). CDR3 length: 16 amino acids.

The chain joins TRBV6-5 to TRBJ2-7; 7 bases match TRBD2. Germline CDR1 is MNHEY and CDR2 is SVGAGI. V lost 0 bases, J lost 3 bases, and 8 bases stayed unmatched. The CDR3 has 16 amino acids. CDR3 coding DNA: TGTGCCAGCAGTTACTCGGGGCTAGCGGAAAACTACGAGCAGTACTTC. Encoded protein: CASSYSGLAENYEQYF.

The CDR3 sequence: CATSPQGAYEQYF. In DNA, the CDR3 is TGTGCCACCAGCCCGCAGGGGGCCTACGAGCAGTACTTC. The rearrangement joins TRBV15 to TRBJ2-7; 7 bases are shared with TRBD1. The CDR3 contains 13 residues. The germline gives CDR1 LNHNV, CDR2 YYDKDF (reference sequence). V was pared by 5 bases and J by 2 bases, with 3 bases of the junction left unmatched.

This clone was recorded a few times. J is TRBJ2-7 and V is TRBV5-4; 8 nucleotides line up with TRBD2. Trimming took 3 bases from V and 5 from J; bases not matched to a gene: 13. This CDR3 region has 16 residues. Germline V gives CDR1 SGHNT, CDR2 YYREEE (reference sequence). The chain's CDR3 is CASSSQAASGLNEQYF. The CDR3 DNA follows: TGTGCCAGCAGCTCTCAGGCGGCTAGCGGGCTGAACGAGCAGTACTTC.

DNA for the CDR3: TGCGCCAGCAGTCAATCATGGCAGACACAAGAGACCCAGTACTTC. Translated, it gives CASSQSWQTQETQYF. The chain joins TRBV23-1 to TRBJ2-5, with D hard to call. TRBV23-1 is annotated as an ORF whose role is uncertain. The CDR3 is made up of 15 amino acids. Trimming pared 0 bases from V and 2 bases from J, leaving 10 bases between.

This rearrangement joins TRBV7-2 to TRBJ1-2; D is ambiguous. The CDR3 extends over 13 amino acids. Trimming removed 0 bases at V and 3 bases at J, with 5 bases between. Germline V gives CDR1 SGHTA, CDR2 FQGNSA. The CDR3 is CASSLAPDYGYTF. In DNA form, the CDR3 reads TGTGCCAGCAGCTTAGCGCCGGACTATGGCTACACCTTC.

This clone was seen a few times. The J gene is TRBJ2-2, the V gene TRBV29-1; TRBD1 aligns across 8 bases. The J segment lost 0 bases and the V segment lost 1 base, leaving 1 base of the junction unmatched. The CDR3 sequence is 15 residues long. The germline CDR1 and CDR2 sequences are SQVTM and ANQGSEA. The CDR3 protein is CSVEGTGTNTGELFF. In DNA form, the CDR3 reads TGCAGCGTTGAAGGGACAGGGACGAACACCGGGGAGCTGTTTTTT.

The chain links TRBV7-2 to TRBJ1-1; D possibly corresponds to TRBD1 (6 bases). CDR1 is SGHTA and CDR2 is FQGNSA in the germline V gene. V lost 2 bases and J lost 5, with 12 bases in between. The CDR3 length is 14 residues. The CDR3 DNA follows: TGTGCCAGCAGCTTACAGGGGTCTGGGACTGAAGCTTTCTTT. Protein sequence: CASSLQGSGTEAFF.

The rearrangement links TRBV30 to TRBJ2-7; TRBD2 matches 9 bases. The CDR3 is 14 amino acids. CDR1 GTSNPN and CDR2 SVGIG come from the germline V gene (reference sequence). The junction had 7 bases not matched to a gene; V was cut back by 3 bases and J by 4 bases. The CDR3 loop is CAWRVKAGGYEQYF. CDR3 in DNA: TGTGCCTGGAGAGTGAAAGCGGGAGGTTACGAGCAGTACTTC. The complete variable domain, with remaining parts taken from reference TRBV30 and TRBJ2-7, reads SQTIHQWPATLVQPVGSPLSLECTVEGTSNPNLYWYRQAAGRGLQLLFYSVGIGQISSEVPQNLSASRPQDRQFILSSKKLLLSDSGFYLCAWRVKAGGYEQYFGPGTRLTVT.